This T cell receptor (beta chain) was identified during a study of Ad26.COV2.S vaccination and SARS-CoV-2 variants. General study points: Measurements of TCR breadth and depth may have given underestimates of the total T cell responses.

Germline-derived CDR1 and CDR2 are MRHNA and SNTAGT. The CDR3 consists of 15 residues. The ends lost 3 bases at V and 6 bases at J; junction bases unmatched: 2. The repertoire was sequenced with immunoSEQ multiplex PCR; TCRdb's copy has only in-frame clones and lacks some. The table lists about 350,000 clones, 88% of them singletons, with 6.4% in the top ten. As concerns this clone: Its antigen remains unidentified.

The sample's treatment: around 19 received Ad26.COV2.S at low or high dose, single or two shots; 5 received placebo; per-sample allocation not given. The study sampled participants on day 63 after the first vaccine or placebo injection. The gene calls are TRBV6-4 and TRBJ2-2; TRBD2 matches 12 bases. This receptor was taken from a person between 18 and 59 years old who received the Ad26.COV2.S COVID-19 vaccine or a placebo. The material was peripheral blood, obtained in a trial of Ad26.COV2.S vaccine versus placebo. This CDR3 is CASSETSGRPGELFF. Written as DNA, the CDR3 is TGTGCCAGCAGTGAAACTAGCGGGAGGCCCGGGGAGCTGTTTTTT.